This TCR beta chain was identified in a study of OX40 agonist ivuxolimab in advanced cancers. With regard to the full study: Ivuxolimab was an agonistic, fully human IgG2 monoclonal antibody directed against OX40 (CD134), a costimulatory receptor. Intravenous ivuxolimab was administered to patients every 2 weeks at six dose levels: 0.01, 0.1, 0.3, 1.5, 3 and 10 mg/kg. Of the roughly 52 dose-escalation patients, hepatocellular carcinoma was present in around 20, melanoma in around 15, renal cell carcinoma in 9 and head and neck cancer in 9. In the dose-escalation cohort, approximately 83% of patients were male, and the mean age was roughly 60 years with a range of about 20 to 90. Prior anti-PD-1, anti-PD-L1 or anti-CTLA-4 therapy was permitted, and approximately 40% of dose-escalation patients had received checkpoint inhibitors. Partial responses were achieved by three dose-escalation patients, of whom one had hepatocellular carcinoma and two had cutaneous melanoma. Peripheral TCRbeta sequencing aimed to test whether ivuxolimab altered TCR sequence diversity and caused clonal T-cell expansion. The paper reports the monotherapy dose-escalation portion (N = 52 patients) of the phase I ivuxolimab trial. Summary of the overall study and its limitations: Low levels of normalized T-cell clonal expansion were also seen in some patients who did not respond. Antigen specificity was not determined for the clonally expanded peripheral T cells. Partial responders in the 0.1-3.0 mg/kg groups had among the lowest normalized peripheral clonal expansion, especially among CD8+ T cells. After ivuxolimab, CD8+ T cells had more expanded clones than CD4+ T cells on average. At doses of 0.1 to 3.0 mg/kg, clonal expansion of both CD4+ and CD8+ T cells in blood was seen between baseline and week 6.

Patients with a history of autoimmune disease or receiving systemic immunosuppression were excluded from the trial. Peripheral blood for TCR sequencing was drawn from every dose cohort at baseline, at cycle 4 day 1 and at cycle 7 day 1. The samples were drawn from a first-in-human, open-label, multicenter phase I dose-escalation trial of ivuxolimab. Adults with locally advanced or metastatic head and neck squamous cell, hepatocellular, melanoma or renal cell carcinoma were enrolled in the trial. Before TCR sequencing, CD4+ T cells and CD8+ T cells from peripheral blood were sorted into separate populations. To sequence the TCRbeta CDR3 region, genomic DNA was isolated from the sorted cells. The immunoSEQ Assay was used to sequence the TCRbeta CDR3 regions. Entries here come from immuneACCESS through TCRdb and include only in-frame sequences with V and J called. Some clones fail to appear in such tables; in the studies checked, an unresolved V gene covers under half of the shortfall, and the cause of the remainder is unknown. The table for this sample lists tens of thousands of clones; about 81% of them were counted only once. 5% of the sample is held by the ten biggest clonotypes.

Of note for this clone: There is no known antigen for this receptor. There are no base qualities to consult, and no much larger clone falls within one base.

Inclusive of the bounding cysteine and phenylalanine, the CDR3 is 13 residues long. Here the CDR3 DNA is all that survives: 39 bases in frame from base 1. Looking up the germline V gene yields CDR1 SGHNT and CDR2 YENEEA. V drops 5 bases and J drops 9 bases, leaving 17 bases in between. This sequence originates from an adult with an advanced solid tumor such as melanoma, head and neck, liver or kidney cancer. The sample here was CD4+ or CD8+ T cells sorted from blood, taken in a trial of the OX40 agonist ivuxolimab. The chain employs TRBV11-3 and TRBJ2-7, with the D gene possibly TRBD1 or TRBD2, each one fitting 5 bases. This receptor has the CDR3 CASSAVGVPRQYF. The sequenced DNA is TGTGCCAGCAGCGCGGTGGGGGTGCCTAGGCAGTACTTC. Where the CDR3 stops, the reference TRBV11-3 and TRBJ2-7 genes take over; the full variable domain is EAGVVQSPRYKIIEKKQPVAFWCNPISGHNTLYWYLQNLGQGPELLIRYENEEAVDDSQLPKDRFSAERLKGVDSTLKIQPAELGDSAVYLCASSAVGVPRQYFGPGTRLTVT.